These 18 T cell receptor beta chains were all obtained from the same sample, sequenced in a study of blood T cell repertoires in COVID-19. The table came from immunoSEQ multiplex PCR; TCRdb's copy has only in-frame clones and leaves some out. Of around 100,000 clones in the sample, roughly nine tenths were seen once. Sequencing was done on a sample of peripheral blood. The receptors shown here come from a middle-aged man with active COVID-19.

The chain combines TRBV9 with TRBJ2-1, with 8 bases fitting TRBD2. V gave up 5 bases and J gave up 6 bases; unmatched junction bases: 13. The CDR3 spans 16 residues. Germline-derived CDR1 and CDR2 are SGDLS and YYNGEE. Here the CDR3 reads CASSNSGTSIINEQFF. CDR3 coding DNA: TGTGCCAGCAGTAACTCCGGGACTAGTATTATCAATGAGCAGTTCTTC.

This chain links TRBV3-1 (or the pseudogene TRBV3-2) with TRBJ2-3, with D perhaps matching TRBD1 (6 bases). V was trimmed by 1 base and J by 7 bases, leaving 9 bases between them. Germline V CDR1 and CDR2: LGHDT, YNNKEL (reference sequence). This CDR3 is built from 13 residues. The CDR3 protein is CASSQGGGHTQYF. CDR3 in DNA: TGTGCCAGCAGCCAAGGAGGGGGACATACGCAGTATTTT.

The rearrangement links TRBV19 to TRBJ2-5, with 8 bases identical to TRBD2. Looked up from germline, CDR1 is LNHDA and CDR2 is SQIVND (reference sequence). The CDR3 totals 11 residues. Losses at the gene ends were 7 bases for V and 9 bases for J; bases not matched to a gene: 4. The CDR3 bases are TGTGCCAGTACCAACGGGGGGGCCCAGTACTTC. Translation: CASTNGGAQYF.

This clone is a singleton in its sample. The chain employs TRBV12-3 or TRBV12-4 and TRBJ1-1; tentative D call: TRBD1 (5 bases). This CDR3 comprises 13 residues. Trimming left V 4 bases short and J 1 base short, with 7 bases between. In DNA, the CDR3 is TGTGCCAGCAGTTCCCAGGGGAACACTGAAGCTTTCTTT. Its protein product is CASSSQGNTEAFF.

The chain joins TRBV5-4 to TRBJ1-1; D unresolved. V lost 0 bases and J 2 bases, leaving 8 bases between the germline ends. This CDR3 comprises 14 residues. Germline CDR1 and CDR2: SGHNT and YYREEE (reference sequence). This CDR3 is CASSLVAGNTEAFF. CDR3 bases: TGTGCCAGCAGCTTGGTTGCAGGAAACACTGAAGCTTTCTTT.

This clone has a single count. The chain employs TRBV5-1 and TRBJ1-1, with D uncertain. The CDR3 loop spans 14 amino acids. Germline V lookup: CDR1 SGHRS, CDR2 YFSETQ. V was shortened by 4 bases and J by 1 base, with 11 bases between the two germline ends. The CDR3, as DNA: TGCGCCAGCAGCGCTAGAGCGGGGAACACTGAAGCTTTCTTT. Translation gives CASSARAGNTEAFF.

The gene calls are TRBV6-5 and TRBJ1-2; possible D gene TRBD1, 5 bases. V lost 0 bases and J 7 bases, leaving 15 bases between the germline ends. Looked up from germline, CDR1 is MNHEY and CDR2 is SVGAGI. This CDR3 is 15 amino acids long. The DNA of the CDR3 is TGTGCCAGCAGTTACTCGGGGAGGGGATCGGGTGGCTACACCTTC. Translation gives CASSYSGRGSGGYTF.

This chain connects TRBV18 to TRBJ2-5; D is uncertain. The CDR3 totals 12 residues. Germline values: CDR1 KGHSH, CDR2 LQKENI. V dropped 3 bases and J dropped 2 bases, with 4 bases sitting between them. The CDR3, as DNA: TGTGCCAGCTCACCCACACAAGAGACCCAGTACTTC. Amino acid sequence: CASSPTQETQYF. Combining the CDR3 with reference TRBV18 and TRBJ2-5 gives the whole variable domain NAGVMQNPRHLVRRRGQEARLRCSPMKGHSHVYWYRQLPEEGLKFMVYLQKENIIDESGMPKERFSAEFPKEGPSILRIQQVVRGDSAAYFCASSPTQETQYFGPGTRLLVL.

The count of this clone is one. The chain uses TRBV9 and TRBJ2-1; tentatively, D is TRBD2 (5 bases). Germline V CDR1 and CDR2: SGDLS, YYNGEE. The CDR3 has 15 residues. V lost 2 bases and J 5 bases, leaving 14 bases between the germline ends. CDR3 region: CASSVYYLADNEQFF. In nucleotides, the CDR3 is TGTGCCAGCAGCGTCTACTATCTAGCCGACAATGAGCAGTTCTTC.

This clone was seen just once. A junction end diverges from the germline sequence, so it may reflect a read error. This sequence joins TRBV19 and TRBJ2-1, with D tentatively TRBD2 (5 bases). The CDR3 covers 13 residues. Germline loops: CDR1 LNHDA, CDR2 SQIVND (reference sequence). Here the CDR3 DNA reads TGTGCCAGTAGTATAGAGATCGGGGATGGGAGACTCTTC. The encoded protein is CASSIEIGDGRLF.

The gene calls are TRBV6-1 and TRBJ2-1; the D gene is possibly TRBD1 (5 bases). The CDR3 consists of 17 residues. Trimming took off 3 bases at V and 4 bases at J, with 19 bases between the two ends. Per germline, CDR1 MNHNS and CDR2 SASEGT. CDR3 loop: CASSEQAGLPTYNEQFF. CDR3 in DNA: TGTGCCAGCAGTGAGCAGGCAGGGCTCCCAACGTACAATGAGCAGTTCTTC.

V is TRBV7-9 and J is TRBJ2-2; TRBD2 matches 14 bases. There are 17 residues in the CDR3. The V gene's germline CDR1 is SEHNR and CDR2 FQNEAQ (reference sequence). After removal of 4 bases from V and 9 bases from J, the junction contained 10 bases not matched to a gene. CDR3 sequence reads: CASSSGTSGGPPRELFF. The CDR3 coding sequence is TGTGCCAGCAGCTCGGGGACTAGCGGGGGACCACCGAGGGAGCTGTTTTTT. Full variable domain (remainder filled in from reference TRBV7-9 and TRBJ2-2): DTGVSQNPRHKITKRGQNVTFRCDPISEHNRLYWYRQTLGQGPEFLTYFQNEAQLEKSRLLSDRFSAERPKGSFSTLEIQRTEQGDSAMYLCASSSGTSGGPPRELFFGEGSRLTVL.

V gene TRBV6-2 or TRBV6-3 combines with J gene TRBJ2-7, with D perhaps matching TRBD2 (5 bases). The V gene's germline CDR1 is MNHEY and CDR2 SVGEGT. Trimming cost V 0 bases and J 2 bases, with 14 bases left between them. The CDR3 has 16 residues. Here the CDR3 DNA reads TGTGCCAGCAGTTACTCGAGGACTCGAGTTACCTACGAGCAGTACTTC. Protein: CASSYSRTRVTYEQYF.

The chain combines TRBV19 with TRBJ2-1; 7 bases align to TRBD2. The germline V gene has CDR1 LNHDA and CDR2 SQIVND (reference sequence). Trimming removed 1 base from V and 3 bases from J; junction bases left unmatched: 12. The CDR3 contains 18 residues. CDR3 region: CASSIVGLAAGYYNEQFF. The CDR3, as DNA: TGTGCCAGTAGTATAGTAGGGCTAGCGGCGGGCTACTACAATGAGCAGTTCTTC.

The chain is built from TRBV14 and TRBJ2-3, with TRBD2 matching 14 bases. The CDR3 totals 16 residues. J lost 6 bases, V lost 5 bases, and 7 bases had no gene match. The germline CDR1 and CDR2 sequences are SGHDN and FVKESK. The chain's CDR3 is CASSRLAGGPSDTQYF. DNA of the CDR3: TGTGCCAGCAGCAGACTAGCGGGGGGGCCATCGGATACGCAGTATTTT.

The chain employs TRBV11-3 and TRBJ2-1; 13 bases are a match to TRBD2. Germline V lookup: CDR1 SGHNT, CDR2 YENEEA. The CDR3 length is 20 residues. V was clipped by 4 bases and J by 0 bases; unmatched bases: 12. DNA of the CDR3: TGTGCCAGCAGCTCCCTACTAGCGGGAGGGCCAAAGAACTCCTACAATGAGCAGTTCTTC. The encoded protein is CASSSLLAGGPKNSYNEQFF.

This sequence joins TRBV2 and TRBJ1-2; no clear D. The CDR3 runs to 16 residues. Germline CDR1 reads SNHLY; CDR2 reads FYNNEI. Trimming left V 3 bases short and J 4 bases short, with 18 bases between. CDR3: CASSDRTRGDGYGYTF. In nucleotides, the CDR3 is TGTGCCAGCAGTGACCGGACCCGGGGTGACGGCTATGGCTACACCTTC. Based on the CDR3 plus reference TRBV2 and TRBJ1-2, the full variable domain is EPEVTQTPSHQVTQMGQEVILRCVPISNHLYFYWYRQILGQKVEFLVSFYNNEISEKSEIFDDQFSVERPDGSNFTLKIRSTKLEDSAMYFCASSDRTRGDGYGYTFGSGTRLTVV.

V usage is TRBV3-1 (or the pseudogene TRBV3-2) and J usage is TRBJ2-3; the match to TRBD1 covers 8 bases. The CDR3 loop spans 15 amino acids. Trimming removed 4 bases from V and 2 bases from J; junction bases left unmatched: 5. CDR1 is LGHDT, CDR2 YNNKEL, per germline (reference sequence). The CDR3 coding sequence is TGTGCCAGCAGCCCAGGGACAGGAGACACAGATACGCAGTATTTT. The encoded protein is CASSPGTGDTDTQYF.